This T cell receptor (beta chain) was identified in a study of cytomegalovirus exposure and HLA in healthy donors. Study observations and caveats: Investigators reported over 150 TCR beta chains as tied to cytomegalovirus. Later examination showed HLA-associated TCR beta chains had greater clonal expansion than equally common others. Presence/absence analyses assumed roughly uniform sequencing depth across donors, which may not hold.

Healthy bone marrow donors formed the donor group. The PCR contained 60 Vbeta and 13 Jbeta primers. Sequencing used immunoSEQ multiplex PCR; TCRdb keeps in-frame clones, though not all of them. The data contain 110,000 to 150,000 clones, 60% to 80% of them singletons. Germline values: CDR1 SNHLY, CDR2 FYNNEI. The CDR3 sequence is 15 residues long. V shed 4 bases and J 6 bases; nucleotides not matched to a gene: 6. This clone was picked up one time. Its antigen remains unknown. The clonotype was recovered from a woman aged 25 to 39 in good health and CMV-seronegative. This chain uses TRBV2 with TRBJ1-5; 10 nucleotides agree with TRBD1. The sequencing input was PBMCs. This CDR3 is CASSAETGGIQPQHF. DNA of the CDR3: TGTGCCAGCAGTGCTGAGACAGGGGGCATTCAGCCCCAGCATTTT.